This TCR beta chain was captured in a study of cytomegalovirus exposure and HLA in healthy donors. Primers: 60 Vbeta forward and 13 Jbeta reverse. Clones were sequenced by immunoSEQ multiplex PCR, and TCRdb holds only the in-frame ones, with some missing. The table lists some 100,000 clones, approximately 70% of them singletons. This CDR3 has 17 amino acids. V gave up 4 bases and J gave up 0 bases; unmatched junction bases: 11. The germline CDR1 and CDR2 sequences are MNHEY and SMNVEV (reference sequence). The study's findings and limits: Presence/absence comparisons presumed near-even sequencing depth among donors.

This clone was counted a few times. Its antigen is unknown. The sample was PBMCs. This clonotype was obtained from a woman between 18 and 29 years old in good health and CMV-seropositive. The rearrangement joins TRBV27 to TRBJ1-1; 7 bases fit TRBD1. For the CDR3, the DNA is TGTGCCAGCAGTTCCAGACAGGGCTATTTCATGAACACTGAAGCTTTCTTT. It is translated as CASSSRQGYFMNTEAFF.